The sequence of this T cell receptor (beta chain) was determined in a study of Ad26.COV2.S vaccination and SARS-CoV-2 variants. Data came from immunoSEQ multiplex PCR; TCRdb stores just in-frame clones and leaves some out. The sample holds fewer than 400,000 clones; 89% are singletons and the top ten take over 1.5%. The treatment denotes: around 19 received Ad26.COV2.S at low or high dose, single or two shots; roughly five received placebo; per-sample allocation not given. Specimen acquisition occurred on day 63 following the initial vaccine or placebo injection. The CDR3 loop spans 14 amino acids. The V gene end was trimmed by 4 bases and the J gene end by 2 bases; junction bases not matched to a gene: 4. Germline V gene lookup returns CDR1 SGHRS and CDR2 YFSETQ. With regard to this clone: Other DNA variants within this sample encode the same CDR3.

The clonotype comes from a person aged 18 to 65 who received the Ad26.COV2.S COVID-19 vaccine or a placebo. The starting material was peripheral blood, obtained in a trial of Ad26.COV2.S vaccine versus placebo. The chain carries TRBV5-1 and TRBJ2-5; 8 positions agree with TRBD1. The DNA of the CDR3 is TGCGCCAGCAGCCCCGGGACAGGTCAAGAGACCCAGTACTTC. Protein sequence: CASSPGTGQETQYF. The full variable domain, with the rest looked up from reference TRBV5-1 and TRBJ2-5, is KAGVTQTPRYLIKTRGQQVTLSCSPISGHRSVSWYQQTPGQGLQFLFEYFSETQRNKGNFPGRFSGRQFSNSRSEMNVSTLELGDSALYLCASSPGTGQETQYFGPGTRLLVL.